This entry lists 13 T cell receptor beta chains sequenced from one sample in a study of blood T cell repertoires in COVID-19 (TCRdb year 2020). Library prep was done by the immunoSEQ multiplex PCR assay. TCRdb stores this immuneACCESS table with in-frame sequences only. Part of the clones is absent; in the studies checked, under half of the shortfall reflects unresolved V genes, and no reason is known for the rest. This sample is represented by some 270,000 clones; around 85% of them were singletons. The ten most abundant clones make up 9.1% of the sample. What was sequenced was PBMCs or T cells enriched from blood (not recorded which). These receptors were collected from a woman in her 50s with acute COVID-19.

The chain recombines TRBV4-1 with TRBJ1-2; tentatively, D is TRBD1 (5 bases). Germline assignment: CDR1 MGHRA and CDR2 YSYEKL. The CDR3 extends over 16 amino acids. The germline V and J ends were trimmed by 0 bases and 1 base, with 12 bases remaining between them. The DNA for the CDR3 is TGCGCCAGCAGCCAAGACCCTTCCGGGGGTAACTATGGCTACACCTTC. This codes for CASSQDPSGGNYGYTF.

This CDR3 reads CASSRQNQPQHF. The CDR3 DNA reads TGTGCCAGCAGCCGGCAGAATCAGCCCCAGCATTTT. This chain connects TRBV3-1 (or the pseudogene TRBV3-2) to TRBJ1-5, with D hard to call. Trimming left V 4 bases short and J 4 bases short, with 5 bases between. The CDR3 extends over 12 amino acids. The germline V gene encodes CDR1 LGHDT and CDR2 YNNKEL (reference sequence).

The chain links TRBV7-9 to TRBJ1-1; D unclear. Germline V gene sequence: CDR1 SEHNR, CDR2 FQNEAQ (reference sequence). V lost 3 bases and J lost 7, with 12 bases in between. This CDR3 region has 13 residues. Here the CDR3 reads CASSLAGESEAFF. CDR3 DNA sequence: TGTGCCAGCAGCTTGGCAGGTGAGAGTGAAGCTTTCTTT. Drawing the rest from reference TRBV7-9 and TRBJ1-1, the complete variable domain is DTGVSQNPRHKITKRGQNVTFRCDPISEHNRLYWYRQTLGQGPEFLTYFQNEAQLEKSRLLSDRFSAERPKGSFSTLEIQRTEQGDSAMYLCASSLAGESEAFFGQGTRLTVV.

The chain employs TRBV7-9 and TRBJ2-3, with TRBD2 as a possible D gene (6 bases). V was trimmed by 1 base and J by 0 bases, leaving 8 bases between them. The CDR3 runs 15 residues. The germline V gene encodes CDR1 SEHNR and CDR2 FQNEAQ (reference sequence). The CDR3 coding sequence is TGTGCCAGCAGCTTAGAGGGGACTAGCACAGATACGCAGTATTTT. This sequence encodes CASSLEGTSTDTQYF.

The CDR3 nucleotides read TGTGCCACCAGTGAACCGGACAGGGATAAGCAGTTCTTC. Protein: CATSEPDRDKQFF. The rearrangement uses TRBV24-1 and TRBJ2-1, with TRBD1 matching over 8 bases. This CDR3 is 13 amino acids long. Germline trimming cut 4 bases from V and 11 bases from J; bases unmatched to any gene: 6. Per germline, CDR1 KGHDR and CDR2 SFDVKD.

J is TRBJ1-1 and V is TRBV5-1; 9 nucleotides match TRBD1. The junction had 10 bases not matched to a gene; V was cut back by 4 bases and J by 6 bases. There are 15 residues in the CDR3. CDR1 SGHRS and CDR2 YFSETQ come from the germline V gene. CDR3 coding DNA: TGCGCCAGCAGCCCGTGGGACAGGGACGTCCCTGAAGCTTTCTTT. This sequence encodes CASSPWDRDVPEAFF.

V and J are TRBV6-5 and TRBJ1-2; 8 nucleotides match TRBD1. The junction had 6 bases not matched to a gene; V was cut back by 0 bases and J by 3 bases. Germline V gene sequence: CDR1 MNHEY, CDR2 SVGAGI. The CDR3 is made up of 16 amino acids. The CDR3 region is CASSYSSQGAYYGYTF. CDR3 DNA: TGTGCCAGCAGTTACTCGAGTCAGGGGGCTTACTATGGCTACACCTTC.

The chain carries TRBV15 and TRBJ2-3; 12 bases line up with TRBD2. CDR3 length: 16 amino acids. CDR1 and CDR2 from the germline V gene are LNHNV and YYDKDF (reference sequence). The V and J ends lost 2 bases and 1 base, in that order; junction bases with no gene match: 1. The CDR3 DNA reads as TGTGCCACCAGCAGAAGACTAGCGGGGGGCACAGATACGCAGTATTTT. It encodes CATSRRLAGGTDTQYF.

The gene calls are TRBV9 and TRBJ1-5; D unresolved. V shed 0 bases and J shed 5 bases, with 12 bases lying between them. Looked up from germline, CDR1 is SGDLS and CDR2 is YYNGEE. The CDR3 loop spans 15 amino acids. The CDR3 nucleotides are TGTGCCAGCAGCGTAGCCGATGACATGGATCAGCCCCAGCATTTT. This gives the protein CASSVADDMDQPQHF.

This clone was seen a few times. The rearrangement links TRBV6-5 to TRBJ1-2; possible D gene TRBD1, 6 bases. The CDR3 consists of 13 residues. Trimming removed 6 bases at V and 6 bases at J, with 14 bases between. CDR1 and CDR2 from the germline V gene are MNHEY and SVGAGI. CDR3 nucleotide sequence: TGTGCCAGCAGGCGGACAGATTACGATGGCTACACCTTC. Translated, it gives CASRRTDYDGYTF.

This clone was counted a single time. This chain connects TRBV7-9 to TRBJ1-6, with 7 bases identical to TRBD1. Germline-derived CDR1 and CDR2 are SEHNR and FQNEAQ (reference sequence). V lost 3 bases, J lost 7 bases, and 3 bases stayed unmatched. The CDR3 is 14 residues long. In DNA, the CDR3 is TGTGCCAGCAGCTTGGACAGGATAAATTCACCCCTCCACTTT. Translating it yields CASSLDRINSPLHF.

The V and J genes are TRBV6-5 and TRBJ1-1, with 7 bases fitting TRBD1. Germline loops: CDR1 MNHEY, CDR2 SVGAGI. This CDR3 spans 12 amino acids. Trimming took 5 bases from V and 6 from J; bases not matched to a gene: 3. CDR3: CASSPRGSEAFF. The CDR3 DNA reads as TGTGCCAGCAGTCCCAGGGGGTCTGAAGCTTTCTTT.

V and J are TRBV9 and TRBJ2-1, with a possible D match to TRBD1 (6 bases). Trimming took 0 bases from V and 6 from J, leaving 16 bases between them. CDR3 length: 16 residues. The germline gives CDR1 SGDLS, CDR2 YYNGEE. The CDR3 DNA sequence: TGTGCCAGCAGCGTAGCCCGGCAGGGGATCCGCAATGAGCAGTTCTTC. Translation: CASSVARQGIRNEQFF.